The 24 T cell receptor beta chains below come from one sample, sequenced in a study of cytomegalovirus exposure and HLA in healthy donors. 13 Jbeta primers and 60 Vbeta primers were used for the PCR. The method was immunoSEQ multiplex PCR; TCRdb's version includes in-frame clones alone and lacks a portion of them. Of about 160,000 clones in the sample, 75% to 85% were seen once. Sequencing was performed on PBMCs. Source of these receptors: a young man in good health and CMV-seronegative.

V and J are TRBV7-2 and TRBJ1-1; 7 bases map to TRBD1. Trimming cost V 3 bases and J 0 bases; bases outside gene matches: 7. The germline V gene has CDR1 SGHTA and CDR2 FQGNSA. The CDR3 loop spans 16 amino acids. The CDR3 spells CASSLVTGVMNTEAFF. The CDR3 region has the DNA TGTGCCAGCAGCTTGGTAACAGGGGTTATGAACACTGAAGCTTTCTTT.

The genes are TRBV5-1 and TRBJ2-3, with D possibly TRBD1 on 5 matching bases. Trimming left V 0 bases short and J 3 bases short, with 8 bases between. CDR3 length: 14 residues. Germline loops: CDR1 SGHRS, CDR2 YFSETQ. The CDR3 nucleotides are TGCGCCAGCAGCTTGGTTCAGGGAACAGATACGCAGTATTTT. This translates into CASSLVQGTDTQYF.

A single count supports this clone. The chain combines TRBV9 with TRBJ1-5; a possible D gene is TRBD1 (6 bases). Germline V gene sequence: CDR1 SGDLS, CDR2 YYNGEE. V gave up 5 bases and J gave up 6 bases, with 12 bases separating them. This CDR3 is built from 13 residues. The CDR3 DNA is TGTGCCAGCAGTTCAGGGGTAAGTCAGCCCCAGCATTTT. Translating it yields CASSSGVSQPQHF.

This clone was seen once. One end of the junction fails to match germline, which may point to a read error. J is TRBJ1-2 and V is TRBV7-9; 8 bases are shared with TRBD1. Per germline, CDR1 SEHNR and CDR2 FQNEAQ (reference sequence). The CDR3 contains 14 residues. CDR3 bases: TGTTCCAGCAGCCCCGGGCAGGGGGCGGGCGGCTACACCTTC. Translated: CSSSPGQGAGGYTF.

The V gene is TRBV5-1, the J gene TRBJ2-2, with TRBD2 matching over 15 bases. This CDR3 is 17 amino acids long. The V and J ends lost 4 bases and 6 bases, in that order; junction bases with no gene match: 7. Germline values: CDR1 SGHRS, CDR2 YFSETQ. The CDR3 DNA sequence: TGCGCCAGCAGCCCTAGGACTAGCGGGAGGGATCCCGGGGAGCTGTTTTTT. Protein product: CASSPRTSGRDPGELFF.

This chain joins TRBV7-8 and TRBJ2-5; 13 bases are shared with TRBD2. V gave up 1 base and J gave up 3 bases; unmatched junction bases: 5. Germline CDR1 is SGHVS and CDR2 is FQNEAQ. CDR3 size: 17 residues. DNA of the CDR3: TGTGCCAGCAGCTTAGGTGAAACTAGCGGGGGGGAAGAGACCCAGTACTTC. Protein: CASSLGETSGGEETQYF. The full variable domain, rest sourced from reference TRBV7-8 and TRBJ2-5, is GAGVSQSPRYKVAKRGQDVALRCDPISGHVSLFWYQQALGQGPEFLTYFQNEAQLDKSGLPSDRFFAERPEGSVSTLKIQRTQQEDSAVYLCASSLGETSGGEETQYFGPGTRLLVL.

The chain joins TRBV7-8 to TRBJ1-1, with 7 bases lining up with TRBD1. V dropped 3 bases and J dropped 1; count of bases not matched to a gene: 11. There are 17 residues in the CDR3. Germline-derived CDR1 and CDR2 are SGHVS and FQNEAQ. The CDR3 protein is CASSFRPGQDGNTEAFF. In DNA form, the CDR3 reads TGTGCCAGCAGCTTCAGACCCGGACAGGACGGGAACACTGAAGCTTTCTTT.

The rearrangement joins TRBV6-5 to TRBJ2-4; perhaps TRBD1 as D (6 bases). V was trimmed by 6 bases and J by 0 bases, leaving 12 bases between them. Germline assignment: CDR1 MNHEY and CDR2 SVGAGI. The CDR3 sequence is 15 residues long. CDR3 residues: CASRRTAEAKNIQYF. The CDR3 bases are TGTGCCAGCAGGAGGACAGCCGAAGCCAAAAACATTCAGTACTTC.

J is TRBJ2-1 and V is TRBV5-1, with 10 bases identical to TRBD2. V lost 2 bases and J lost 10; bases outside the gene matches: 6. This CDR3 has 14 amino acids. Germline CDR1 reads SGHRS; CDR2 reads YFSETQ. The CDR3 reads CASSLSSGRREQFF. DNA for the CDR3: TGCGCCAGCAGCTTATCTAGCGGGAGAAGGGAGCAGTTCTTC.

This clone was counted between two and nine times. The chain combines TRBV29-1 with TRBJ1-1; 7 bases map to TRBD1. V shed 4 bases and J 8 bases; nucleotides not matched to a gene: 7. The CDR3 spans 12 residues. Germline V gives CDR1 SQVTM, CDR2 ANQGSEA. CDR3 protein: CSVALPGGEAFF. Here the CDR3 DNA reads TGCAGCGTTGCGCTTCCAGGGGGGGAAGCTTTCTTT. The full variable domain, its missing parts supplied by reference TRBV29-1 and TRBJ1-1, is SAVISQKPSRDICQRGTSLTIQCQVDSQVTMMFWYRQQPGQSLTLIATANQGSEATYESGFVIDKFPISRPNLTFSTLTVSNMSPEDSSIYLCSVALPGGEAFFGQGTRLTVV.

The chain joins TRBV2 to TRBJ2-7; 8 bases map to TRBD1. The germline V gene encodes CDR1 SNHLY and CDR2 FYNNEI. V trimming: 5 bases; J trimming: 2 bases; junction bases outside the gene matches: 2. The CDR3 totals 13 residues. CDR3 nucleotide sequence: TGTGCCAGCAGTTGGACAGGGCCCTACGAGCAGTACTTC. Its translation: CASSWTGPYEQYF.

The chain employs TRBV9 and TRBJ2-5; TRBD1 matches 9 bases. Germline loops: CDR1 SGDLS, CDR2 YYNGEE. Trimming at V came to 6 bases and at J to 5 bases, leaving 5 bases not matched to a gene. This CDR3 has 13 residues. DNA of the CDR3: TGTGCCAGCAAAGGGACAGGGTTGGAGACCCAGTACTTC. Translating gives CASKGTGLETQYF.

The J gene is TRBJ2-7, the V gene TRBV25-1; TRBD1 agrees at 10 bases. This CDR3 is built from 14 residues. The ends lost 4 bases at V and 5 bases at J; junction bases unmatched: 5. Per the germline V gene, CDR1 is MGHDK and CDR2 is SYGVNS. The CDR3 spells CASSGRTGGDEQYF. The CDR3 region has the DNA TGTGCCAGCAGTGGGAGGACAGGGGGGGACGAGCAGTACTTC.

The V gene is TRBV15, the J gene TRBJ2-5; 11 bases fit TRBD2. J was trimmed by 1 base and V by 5 bases; bases with no gene match: 6. The germline CDR1 and CDR2 sequences are LNHNV and YYDKDF (reference sequence). The CDR3 runs 16 residues. The DNA of the CDR3 is TGTGCCACCAGCCCTCGGACTAGCGGGCTCCAAGAGACCCAGTACTTC. It codes for CATSPRTSGLQETQYF.

This clone has just one count. The rearrangement links TRBV30 to TRBJ2-1; possible D gene TRBD1, 6 bases. V was clipped by 1 base and J by 16 bases, with 11 bases between them. There are 10 residues in the CDR3. CDR1 GTSNPN and CDR2 SVGIG come from the germline V gene (reference sequence). CDR3 in amino acids: CAWSGDKNFF. CDR3 DNA sequence: TGTGCCTGGAGTGGGGACAAGAACTTCTTC.

The chain links TRBV6-6 to TRBJ2-5; 7 nucleotides match TRBD1. CDR3 length: 16 amino acids. Germline CDR1 MNHNY, CDR2 SVGAGI (reference sequence). Losses at the gene ends were 2 bases for V and 5 bases for J; bases not matched to a gene: 11. CDR3 in DNA: TGTGCCAGCAGTTACGGGGGCACAGGGGATCGGGAGACCCAGTACTTC. Protein: CASSYGGTGDRETQYF.

The V and J genes are TRBV6-4 and TRBJ1-6; TRBD1 matches 8 bases. V shed 2 bases and J 7 bases; nucleotides not matched to a gene: 4. Germline V gene data show CDR1 as MRHNA and CDR2 as SNTAGT. The CDR3 runs 15 residues. The CDR3 DNA follows: TGTGCCAGCAGTGACCCGAGGACAGGGAATTCACCCCTCCACTTT. Translated, it gives CASSDPRTGNSPLHF.

The rearrangement joins TRBV28 to TRBJ2-3; D perhaps matches TRBD1 (6 bases). Looked up from germline, CDR1 is MDHEN and CDR2 is SYDVKM. The CDR3 totals 15 residues. Trimming took off 6 bases at V and 1 base at J, with 14 bases between the two ends. The CDR3 bases are TGTGCCAGCAGCATGGCTGGGGGCGGCACAGATACGCAGTATTTT. Amino acids: CASSMAGGGTDTQYF.

The gene calls are TRBV2 and TRBJ2-4; TRBD1 might be the D (7 bases). The germline V and J ends were trimmed by 6 bases and 6 bases, with 21 bases remaining between them. The CDR3 has 16 residues. Germline CDR1 reads SNHLY; CDR2 reads FYNNEI. The CDR3 is CASRSTGARGVNIQYF. CDR3 sequence (DNA): TGTGCCAGCAGGTCCACCGGGGCCAGGGGGGTAAACATTCAGTACTTC.

This clone occurred a few times. Here the CDR3 reads CASSTGLAGGPGKTQYF. The CDR3 DNA is TGTGCCAGCAGCACCGGACTAGCGGGGGGGCCCGGGAAGACCCAGTACTTC. This chain links TRBV11-1 with TRBJ2-5, with TRBD2 identical over 15 bases. Germline trimming cut 5 bases from V and 6 bases from J; bases unmatched to any gene: 10. Germline V gene sequence: CDR1 SGHAT, CDR2 FQDESV (reference sequence). The CDR3 has 17 residues.

In nucleotides, the CDR3 is TGTGCCAGCAGCTTAACTAGCGGACCCCTTCCCACTGGCTACACCTTC. It codes for CASSLTSGPLPTGYTF. V is TRBV7-3 and J is TRBJ1-2; D ambiguous. This CDR3 is 16 amino acids long. From germline, CDR1 is SGHTA and CDR2 FQGTGA. Trimming took off 0 bases at V and 7 bases at J, with 18 bases between the two ends. Full variable domain (remainder filled in from reference TRBV7-3 and TRBJ1-2): GAGVSQTPSNKVTEKGKYVELRCDPISGHTALYWYRQSLGQGPEFLIYFQGTGAADDSGLPNDRFFAVRPEGSVSTLKIQRTERGDSAVYLCASSLTSGPLPTGYTFGSGTRLTVV.

Only a few counts were recorded for this clone. V gene TRBV2 combines with J gene TRBJ2-7; D gene uncertain. V was trimmed by 3 bases and J by 0 bases, leaving 12 bases between them. The CDR3 spans 15 residues. Germline V lookup: CDR1 SNHLY, CDR2 FYNNEI. CDR3 protein: CASSDRYESSYEQYF. DNA for the CDR3: TGTGCCAGCAGTGACAGGTACGAAAGCTCCTACGAGCAGTACTTC.

The chain carries TRBV20-1 and TRBJ2-7; tentative D call: TRBD2 (5 bases). This CDR3 has 10 amino acids. The germline V gene has CDR1 DFQATT and CDR2 SNEGSKA (reference sequence). Trimming took off 6 bases at V and 9 bases at J, with 12 bases between the two ends. CDR3 sequence (DNA): TGCAGTGCGAAGGAAGGAGGGCAGTACTTC. Residues: CSAKEGGQYF.

In this sample, this clone turned up once. The gene calls are TRBV25-1 and TRBJ2-2, with TRBD1 matching over 8 bases. V lost 7 bases to trimming and J lost 3 bases; unmatched junction nucleotides: 4. Germline CDR1 MGHDK, CDR2 SYGVNS. This CDR3 is 14 amino acids long. The CDR3 reads CASTTTGDTGELFF. In nucleotides, the CDR3 is TGTGCCAGCACGACGACAGGGGACACCGGGGAGCTGTTTTTT.